This TCR beta chain was observed in a study of radiotherapy plus CTLA-4 blockade in lung cancer. The CDR3 has 13 residues. Germline V gene lookup returns CDR1 MNHNS and CDR2 SASEGT. Trimming at V came to 5 bases and at J to 8 bases, leaving 6 bases not matched to a gene. TCRdb keeps only in-frame clones here, not all; method: immunoSEQ multiplex PCR. The repertoire has 30,000 to 50,000 clones, 75% to 85% of them found once; the top ten carry more than 20%. The table lists this clone with a few counts. The target antigen is unknown. Study outcomes and limitations: Clones of tumor-derived TCRs expanded in blood after radiotherapy plus ipilimumab.

This chain uses TRBV6-1 with TRBJ1-1, with TRBD1 identical over 9 bases. This receptor was identified in a human donor with non-small cell lung cancer that progressed on radiotherapy plus ipilimumab. Here the sequenced sample was peripheral blood, taken from a patient treated with radiotherapy plus ipilimumab. CDR3 nucleotides: TGTGCCAGCAGTATCCGAGGGACAGGGGAAGCTTTCTTT. It codes for CASSIRGTGEAFF.